Presented here are 15 T cell receptor beta chains from one specimen sequenced in a study of T cell responses to AZD1222 COVID-19 vaccine. Using immunoSEQ multiplex PCR, the repertoire was profiled, and TCRdb retains in-frame clones only, with some absent. Of over 120,000 clones in the sample, roughly 84% were seen once. The starting material was peripheral blood, obtained 28 days after the second AZD1222 dose. These receptors were taken from an adult who received the AZD1222 COVID-19 vaccine.

Written as DNA, the CDR3 is TGTGCCAGTAGTGGGACAGGGGCCTATCAGCCCCAGCATTTT. Translating gives CASSGTGAYQPQHF. The chain carries TRBV19 and TRBJ1-5, with 10 positions matching TRBD1. The V gene end was trimmed by 5 bases and the J gene end by 5 bases; junction bases not matched to a gene: 3. This CDR3 spans 14 amino acids. Germline CDR1 LNHDA, CDR2 SQIVND (reference sequence).

DNA of the CDR3: TGTGCCAGCAGTTACCGGGGGAATGGCTACACCTTC. Its protein product is CASSYRGNGYTF. The chain combines TRBV6-5 with TRBJ1-2, with D perhaps TRBD1 (5 bases). V lost 2 bases and J lost 6, with 7 bases in between. The CDR3 spans 12 residues. Germline V gene data show CDR1 as MNHEY and CDR2 as SVGAGI.

The chain couples TRBV6-5 to TRBJ2-3, with D possibly being TRBD2 (5 bases). CDR3 length: 14 amino acids. V lost 2 bases, J lost 0 bases, and 6 bases lay in between. In germline, CDR1 is MNHEY, CDR2 SVGAGI. CDR3: CASSYKRSTDTQYF. CDR3 DNA: TGTGCCAGCAGTTACAAGCGGAGCACAGATACGCAGTATTTT.

This clone was seen only once. The rearrangement joins TRBV7-2 to TRBJ1-2, with D maybe TRBD1 (5 bases). The CDR3 has 12 residues. V lost 5 bases and J 4 bases, leaving 8 bases between the germline ends. The germline gives CDR1 SGHTA, CDR2 FQGNSA. The DNA for the CDR3 is TGTGCCAGCAGCCAGGACACCTATGGCTACACCTTC. It encodes CASSQDTYGYTF.

The rearrangement links TRBV3-1 (or the pseudogene TRBV3-2) to TRBJ1-2; 7 bases map to TRBD1. V lost 0 bases, J lost 2 bases, and 6 bases stayed unmatched. Germline assignment: CDR1 LGHDT and CDR2 YNNKEL (reference sequence). The CDR3 loop spans 16 amino acids. The CDR3 region is CASSQDVQDRNYGYTF. CDR3 coding DNA: TGTGCCAGCAGCCAAGACGTCCAGGACAGGAACTATGGCTACACCTTC.

The rearrangement uses TRBV10-1 and TRBJ2-5; 10 bases are a match to TRBD2. The CDR3 has 14 amino acids. Germline V lookup: CDR1 WNHNN, CDR2 SYGVQD (reference sequence). The ends lost 4 bases at V and 6 bases at J; junction bases unmatched: 5. The CDR3 protein is CASSASGSTQTQYF. CDR3 DNA sequence: TGCGCCAGCAGTGCTAGCGGGAGCACTCAGACCCAGTACTTC.

The rearrangement links TRBV7-2 to TRBJ1-1; D ambiguous. Germline V gene sequence: CDR1 SGHTA, CDR2 FQGNSA. V shed 5 bases and J shed 0 bases, with 7 bases lying between them. The CDR3 consists of 13 residues. CDR3 sequence: CASSRIMNTEAFF. The DNA for the CDR3 is TGTGCCAGCAGCCGCATCATGAACACTGAAGCTTTCTTT.

The gene calls are TRBV28 and TRBJ2-3; D could derive from TRBD1 or TRBD2 (5 bases each). Germline assignment: CDR1 MDHEN and CDR2 SYDVKM. Trimming pared 1 base from V and 5 bases from J, leaving 13 bases between. This CDR3 is built from 15 residues. The chain's CDR3 is CASSLFGRAGDTQYF. The CDR3 region has the DNA TGTGCCAGCAGTTTATTTGGCAGGGCGGGAGATACGCAGTATTTT.

The gene calls are TRBV7-9 and TRBJ1-1, with D hard to call. This CDR3 has 11 residues. CDR1 SEHNR and CDR2 FQNEAQ come from the germline V gene (reference sequence). V gave up 5 bases and J gave up 7 bases, with 8 bases separating them. The CDR3 nucleotides read TGTGCCAGCAGCCCCGGGATTGAAGCTTTCTTT. Encoded protein: CASSPGIEAFF. The full variable domain, with the rest looked up from reference TRBV7-9 and TRBJ1-1, is DTGVSQNPRHKITKRGQNVTFRCDPISEHNRLYWYRQTLGQGPEFLTYFQNEAQLEKSRLLSDRFSAERPKGSFSTLEIQRTEQGDSAMYLCASSPGIEAFFGQGTRLTVV.

V and J are TRBV11-3 and TRBJ1-1; D is ambiguous. Deletions cut 1 base from V and 5 bases from J, with 14 bases between. The V gene's germline CDR1 is SGHNT and CDR2 YENEEA. This CDR3 has 15 residues. In DNA form, the CDR3 reads TGTGCCAGCAGCTTAGGCGTCCGGGGTTTGACTGAAGCTTTCTTT. Its protein product is CASSLGVRGLTEAFF.

With regard to this clone: This sample includes further DNA sequences coding for the same CDR3. The chain carries TRBV4-1 and TRBJ2-1, with D possibly being TRBD1 (5 bases). Germline V gene sequence: CDR1 MGHRA, CDR2 YSYEKL. Trimming took off 0 bases at V and 4 bases at J, with 10 bases between the two ends. The CDR3 has 15 residues. CDR3 DNA: TGCGCCAGCAGCCAAGAAGGGCGGACATACAATGAGCAGTTCTTC. Translation: CASSQEGRTYNEQFF.

V usage is TRBV19 and J usage is TRBJ2-3; no clear D. The CDR3 length is 20 residues. V dropped 0 bases and J dropped 0 bases, with 22 bases sitting between them. The germline CDR1 and CDR2 sequences are LNHDA and SQIVND (reference sequence). The CDR3 spells CASSIDAVDGRRFSTDTQYF. DNA of the CDR3: TGTGCCAGTAGTATAGACGCCGTCGACGGCCGTAGATTTAGCACAGATACGCAGTATTTT.

The chain couples TRBV5-5 to TRBJ2-7; perhaps D is TRBD1 or TRBD2 (6 bases each). The V gene lost 0 bases and the J gene lost 1 base, with 11 bases spanning the gap. The length of the CDR3 is 15 residues. Per germline, CDR1 SGHKS and CDR2 YYEKEE (reference sequence). CDR3 coding DNA: TGTGCCAGCAGCTTGGTCGGGGGCGCTTCCTACGAGCAGTACTTC. Its protein product is CASSLVGGASYEQYF.

As regards this clone: At one boundary the junction diverges from the germline segment, which might be a read error. This chain links TRBV19 with TRBJ2-7, with 9 bases matching TRBD2. The CDR3 spans 13 residues. CDR1 LNHDA and CDR2 SQIVND come from the germline V gene (reference sequence). CDR3 coding DNA: TGTGCCAGTCGGGGGGGACTCGCGGGGGGGCCGCACTTC. Protein: CASRGGLAGGPHF.

The J gene is TRBJ1-1, the V gene TRBV11-3; TRBD1 is a possible D gene (5 bases). The CDR3 has 14 amino acids. Germline V gives CDR1 SGHNT, CDR2 YENEEA. V gave up 5 bases and J gave up 1 base, with 11 bases separating them. The DNA for the CDR3 is TGTGCCAGCAGCCACGGGACGGGGAACACTGAAGCTTTCTTT. Its translation is CASSHGTGNTEAFF.